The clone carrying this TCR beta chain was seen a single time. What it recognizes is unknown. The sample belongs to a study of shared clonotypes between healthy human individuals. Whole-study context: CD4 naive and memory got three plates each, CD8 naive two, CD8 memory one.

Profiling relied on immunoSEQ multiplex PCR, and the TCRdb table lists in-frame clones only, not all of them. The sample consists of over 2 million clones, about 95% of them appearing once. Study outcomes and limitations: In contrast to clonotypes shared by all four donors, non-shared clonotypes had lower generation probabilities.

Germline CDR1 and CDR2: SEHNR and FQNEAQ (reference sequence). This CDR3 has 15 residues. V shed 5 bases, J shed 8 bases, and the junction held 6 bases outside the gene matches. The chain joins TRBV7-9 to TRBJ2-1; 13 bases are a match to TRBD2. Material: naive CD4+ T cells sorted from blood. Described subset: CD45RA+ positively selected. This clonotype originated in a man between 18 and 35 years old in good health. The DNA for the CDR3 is TGTGCCAGCAGCCCCGGGACTAGCGGGACAGATGAGCAGTTCTTC. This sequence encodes CASSPGTSGTDEQFF.